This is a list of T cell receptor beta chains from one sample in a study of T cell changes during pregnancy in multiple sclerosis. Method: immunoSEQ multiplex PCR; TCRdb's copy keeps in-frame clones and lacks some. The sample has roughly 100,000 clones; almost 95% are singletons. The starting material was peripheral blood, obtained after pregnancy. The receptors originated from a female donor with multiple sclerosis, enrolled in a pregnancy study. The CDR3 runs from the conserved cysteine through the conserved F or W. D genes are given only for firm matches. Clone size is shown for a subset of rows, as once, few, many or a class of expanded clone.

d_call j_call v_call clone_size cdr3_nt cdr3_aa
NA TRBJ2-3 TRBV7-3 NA TGTGCCAGCAGCTTCGCTCCGTCAGGGTATGGCGCAGATACGCAGTATTTT CASSFAPSGYGADTQYF
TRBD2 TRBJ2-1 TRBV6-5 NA TGTGCCAGCAGCAGTAGCGGGGGGGCCCCTGAGCAGTTCTTC CASSSSGGAPEQFF
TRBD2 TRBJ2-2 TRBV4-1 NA TGCGCCAGCAGCCAAGAGAATGGACTAGCGGCCGGGGAGCTGTTTTTT CASSQENGLAAGELFF
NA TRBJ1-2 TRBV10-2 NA TGCGCCAGCAGTTCGGGATCCTTGACGCCCCTTAACTATGGCTACACCTTC CASSSGSLTPLNYGYTF
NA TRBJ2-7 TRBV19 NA TGTGCCAGTAGTAACACAGGGACCACCTACGAGCAGTACTTC CASSNTGTTYEQYF
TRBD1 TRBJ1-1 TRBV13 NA TGTGCCAGCAGCCGGGACAGACGCACTGAAGCTTTCTTT CASSRDRRTEAFF
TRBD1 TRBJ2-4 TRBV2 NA TGTGCCAGCACTAGAGGACAGGGGAGGAACATTCAGTACTTC CASTRGQGRNIQYF
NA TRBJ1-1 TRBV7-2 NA TGTGCCAGCAGCCTCCACATGAACACTGAAGCTTTCTTT CASSLHMNTEAFF
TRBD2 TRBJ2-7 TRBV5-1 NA TGCGCCAGCAGCATTAGCGGGAGCACCTACGAGCAGTACTTC CASSISGSTYEQYF
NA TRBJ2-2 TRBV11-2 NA TGTGCCAGCAGCTTTGGGGCCCCGAACACCGGGGAGCTGTTTTTT CASSFGAPNTGELFF
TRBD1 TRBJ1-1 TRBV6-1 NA TGTGCCAGCAGGGGACAGTTGAACACTGAAGCTTTCTTT CASRGQLNTEAFF
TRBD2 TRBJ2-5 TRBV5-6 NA TGTGCCAGCAGCTTGGTCCCCGGGACTAGCGGGAGCCTGGGGACCCAGTACTTC CASSLVPGTSGSLGTQYF
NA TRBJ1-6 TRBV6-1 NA TGTGCCAGCAGTGAAGCCCACACAGGGCTAGGATCACCCCTCCACTTT CASSEAHTGLGSPLHF
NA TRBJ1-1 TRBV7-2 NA TGTGCCAGCAGCATTAGGGGGGGGGACACTGAAGCTTTCTTT CASSIRGGDTEAFF
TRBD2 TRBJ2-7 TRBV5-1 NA TGCGCCAGCAGCTTGAGCGGGGGGAAAAACGAGCAGTACTTC CASSLSGGKNEQYF
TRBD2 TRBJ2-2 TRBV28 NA TGTGCCAGCACATCTGGGGCTAGCGGAACCGGGGAGCTGTTTTTT CASTSGASGTGELFF
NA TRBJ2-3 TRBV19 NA TGTGCCAGTAGCGGGAGCAATCCAGATACGCAGTATTTT CASSGSNPDTQYF
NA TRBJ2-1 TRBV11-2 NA TGTGCCAGCAGCTTAGTGTTTAGCGGAGACTACAATGAGCAGTTCTTC CASSLVFSGDYNEQFF
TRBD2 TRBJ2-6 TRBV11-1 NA TGTGCCAGCAGCTCGATTGGTGCGGGGGAAGGGGCCAACGTCCTGACTTTC CASSSIGAGEGANVLTF
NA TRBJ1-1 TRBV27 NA TGTGCCAGCAGTTTAGACAACCGGGGGGGAGCTTTCTTT CASSLDNRGGAFF
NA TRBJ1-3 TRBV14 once TGTGCCAGCAGCAATCTTCAGGGAATTGGAAACACCATATATTTT CASSNLQGIGNTIYF
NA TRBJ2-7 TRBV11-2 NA TGTGCCAGCAGCTCCCTAAGGGGCTCCTACGAGCAGTACTTC CASSSLRGSYEQYF
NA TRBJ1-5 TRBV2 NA TGTGCCAGCAGTGCGACAGCGTCGAATCAGCCCCAGCATTTT CASSATASNQPQHF
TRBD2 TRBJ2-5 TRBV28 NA TGTGCCAACCTTAGCGGGAGCCAAGAGACCCAGTACTTC CANLSGSQETQYF
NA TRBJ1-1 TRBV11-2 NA TGTGCCAGCAGCGAGTTCCGGCGGGTGGGCACTGAAGCTTTCTTT CASSEFRRVGTEAFF
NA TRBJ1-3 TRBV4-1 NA TGCGCCAGCAGCCAACCCCGGGACAAGGGAAACACCATATATTTT CASSQPRDKGNTIYF
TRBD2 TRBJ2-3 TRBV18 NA TGTGCCAGCTCTCCTAGCGGGGGGCCCTACACAGATACGCAGTATTTT CASSPSGGPYTDTQYF
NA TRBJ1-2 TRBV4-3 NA TGCGCCAGCAGCCTGGACAATCCGAACTATGGCTACACCTTC CASSLDNPNYGYTF
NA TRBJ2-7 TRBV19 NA TGTGCCAGTAGTAGCGGGGGCTGGGGCAGCTCCTACGAGCAGTACTTC CASSSGGWGSSYEQYF
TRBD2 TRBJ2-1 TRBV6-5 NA TGTGCCAGCAGCGGGACTAGCGGGAGATACAATGAGCAGTTCTTC CASSGTSGRYNEQFF
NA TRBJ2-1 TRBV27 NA TGTGCCAGCAGTTCTAGTACGGGCAGGGGCTACAATGAGCAGTTCTTC CASSSSTGRGYNEQFF
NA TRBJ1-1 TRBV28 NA TGTGCCAGCCTCGGCGGGTCCTTCATGAACACTGAAGCTTTCTTT CASLGGSFMNTEAFF
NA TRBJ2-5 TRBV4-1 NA TGCGCCAGCAGCCAAGATCGGCAGGGCCAAGAGACCCAGTACTTC CASSQDRQGQETQYF
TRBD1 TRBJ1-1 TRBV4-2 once TGTGCCAGCAGCCAAGATTGGACAGGGGGCCACACTGAAGCTTTCTTT CASSQDWTGGHTEAFF
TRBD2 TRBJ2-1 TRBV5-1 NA TGCGCCAGCAGCTTGGATGGTAGCGGGGGGGCAGAGCAGTTCTTC CASSLDGSGGAEQFF
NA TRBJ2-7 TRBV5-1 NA TGCGCCAGCAGGGACTTGCGCTCCTACGAGCAGTACTTC CASRDLRSYEQYF
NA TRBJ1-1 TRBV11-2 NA TGTGCCAGCAGCGCTAACAGCCTGAACACTGAAGCTTTCTTT CASSANSLNTEAFF
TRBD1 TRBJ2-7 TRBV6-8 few TGTGCCAGAATACCGACAGGGCGAAACTACTACTACGAGCAGTACTTC CARIPTGRNYYYEQYF
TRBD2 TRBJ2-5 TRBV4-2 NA TGTGCCAGCAGCCAAGCCCCCCTGACGGCGGGGGGGTGGGAGACCCAGTACTTC CASSQAPLTAGGWETQYF
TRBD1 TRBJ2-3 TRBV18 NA TGTGCCAGCTCACCACTTCGGACAGGGCCTGTCCTCGAATTCGATACGCAGTATTTT CASSPLRTGPVLEFDTQYF
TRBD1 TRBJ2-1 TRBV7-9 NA TGTGCCAGCAGCTTAGCCACGGGACAGGGGGATTTAAAGGAGCAGTTCTTC CASSLATGQGDLKEQFF
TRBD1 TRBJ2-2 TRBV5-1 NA TGCGCCAGCAGCTTTCGACAGGGGAACACCGGGGAGCTGTTTTTT CASSFRQGNTGELFF
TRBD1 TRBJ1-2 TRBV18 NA TGTGCCAGCTCACCGACAGGGGATTATTATGGCTACACCTTC CASSPTGDYYGYTF
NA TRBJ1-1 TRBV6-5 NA TGTGCCAGCAGCCTTATCGGGAACACTGAAGCTTTCTTT CASSLIGNTEAFF
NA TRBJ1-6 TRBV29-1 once TGCAGCGTTCGTACAGGGAATAATTCACCCCTCCACTTT CSVRTGNNSPLHF
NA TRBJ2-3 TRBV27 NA TGTGCCAGCAGCCTGAGCAGCACAGATACGCAGTATTTT CASSLSSTDTQYF
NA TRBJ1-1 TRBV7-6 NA TGTGCCAGCAGCTTAGCCGCAGGCGAGAACACTGAAGCTTTCTTT CASSLAAGENTEAFF
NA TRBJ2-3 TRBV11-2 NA TGTGCCAGCAGCTTAGGGACAGCTTCCACAGATACGCAGTATTTT CASSLGTASTDTQYF
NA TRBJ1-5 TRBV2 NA TGTGCCAGCAGTGAGGGGGGGAGCCAGCCCCAGCATTTT CASSEGGSQPQHF
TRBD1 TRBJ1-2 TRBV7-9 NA TGTGCCAGCAGCTCAATAAAGGGACAGGGGGCAGGAGGCTACACCTTC CASSSIKGQGAGGYTF
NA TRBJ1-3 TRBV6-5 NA TGTGCCAGCGGCGGATCTGGAAACACCATATATTTT CASGGSGNTIYF